This TCR beta chain was sequenced during a study of T cell responses to AZD1222 COVID-19 vaccine. Libraries were prepared by immunoSEQ multiplex PCR; TCRdb keeps only in-frame clonotypes and omits some of them. The repertoire holds some 110,000 clones, with more than 85% as singletons. Germline V gene data show CDR1 as MNHEY and CDR2 as SVGAGI. CDR3 length: 11 residues. V was shortened by 6 bases and J by 6 bases, with 9 bases between the two germline ends. The receptor was isolated from an adult who received the AZD1222 COVID-19 vaccine. The starting material was peripheral blood, obtained 28 days after the second AZD1222 dose. The rearrangement joins TRBV6-5 to TRBJ2-7; no clear D gene. The CDR3 nucleotides are TGTGCCAGCAGCGGACCGGTCGAGCAGTACTTC. Translating it yields CASSGPVEQYF.